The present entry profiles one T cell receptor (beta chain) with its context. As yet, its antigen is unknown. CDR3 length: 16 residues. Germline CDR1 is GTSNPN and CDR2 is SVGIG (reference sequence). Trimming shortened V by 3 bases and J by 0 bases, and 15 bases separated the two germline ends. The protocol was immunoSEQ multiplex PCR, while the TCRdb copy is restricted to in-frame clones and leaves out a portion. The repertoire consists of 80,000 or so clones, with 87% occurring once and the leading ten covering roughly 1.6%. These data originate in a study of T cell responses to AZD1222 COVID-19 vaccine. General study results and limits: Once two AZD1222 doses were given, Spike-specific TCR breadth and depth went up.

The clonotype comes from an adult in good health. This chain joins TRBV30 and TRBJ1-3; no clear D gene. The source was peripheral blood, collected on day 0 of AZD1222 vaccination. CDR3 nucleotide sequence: TGTGCCTGGAGAATCCGCGGACCGAACTCTGGAAACACCATATATTTT. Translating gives CAWRIRGPNSGNTIYF.